This T cell receptor (beta chain) was profiled in a study of T cell repertoires in cytomegalovirus infection. Whole-study context: Researchers turned to recently identified HLA-C-restricted CMV epitopes as well as well-studied HLA-B-restricted ones.

As to this clonotype: Its antigen is unknown.

One entry per CDR3 protein, called by TCRdb with MiXCR from the reads. The data hold 700,000 to 900,000 distinct CDR3 sequences, with 25% to 30% observed a single time. This CDR3 spans 9 amino acids. CDR1 is LNHDA, CDR2 SQIVND, per germline (reference sequence). Trimming shortened V by 8 bases and J by 11 bases, and 9 bases separated the two germline ends. This receptor was obtained from a human donor in good health (CMV status not recorded). Some clones in this sample may be carry-over from other donors' samples. The V call is TRBV19, the J call TRBJ1-1; D is perhaps TRBD1 (5 bases). The material was cultured CD8+ T cells from PBMCs, obtained from culture after CMV antigen stimulation. The CDR3 DNA is TGTGCCAGTCCACCAGGGGCTTTCTTT. Translating gives CASPPGAFF.